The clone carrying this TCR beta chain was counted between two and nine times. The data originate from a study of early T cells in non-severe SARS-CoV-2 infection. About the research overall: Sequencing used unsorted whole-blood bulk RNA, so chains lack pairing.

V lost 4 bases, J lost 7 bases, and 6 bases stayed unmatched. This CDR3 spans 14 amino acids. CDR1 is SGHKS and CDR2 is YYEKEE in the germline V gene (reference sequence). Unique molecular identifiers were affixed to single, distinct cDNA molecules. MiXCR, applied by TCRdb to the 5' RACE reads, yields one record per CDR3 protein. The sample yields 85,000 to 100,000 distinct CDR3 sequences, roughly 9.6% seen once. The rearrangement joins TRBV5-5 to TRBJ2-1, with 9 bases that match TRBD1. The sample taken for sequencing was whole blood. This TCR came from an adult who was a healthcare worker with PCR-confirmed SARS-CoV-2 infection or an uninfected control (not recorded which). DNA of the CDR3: TGTGCCAGCAGCACCAGGACAGGGGCGAATGAGCAGTTCTTC. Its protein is CASSTRTGANEQFF.